What follows are 26 T cell receptor beta chains derived from one specimen sequenced in a study of T cell responses to AZD1222 COVID-19 vaccine. Measured with immunoSEQ multiplex PCR; TCRdb has only the in-frame clones, and not every one. The profile shows about 200,000 clones, approximately 95% of them singletons. The source was peripheral blood, collected 28 days after the second AZD1222 dose. These receptors were collected from an adult who received the AZD1222 COVID-19 vaccine.

V usage is TRBV19 and J usage is TRBJ1-1; no clear D. V was clipped by 7 bases and J by 3 bases, with 12 bases between them. CDR1 and CDR2 from the germline V gene are LNHDA and SQIVND (reference sequence). The CDR3 length is 13 residues. As DNA, the CDR3 is TGTGCCAGTACAACTACGAGGGACACTGAAGCTTTCTTT. Translating gives CASTTTRDTEAFF.

Here the CDR3 DNA reads TGTGCCAGCCCCATGAGCGGCGATTCTGGAAACACCATATATTTT. It encodes CASPMSGDSGNTIYF. The chain joins TRBV6-5 to TRBJ1-3, with D uncertain. The CDR3 is made up of 15 amino acids. V was trimmed by 8 bases and J by 1 base, leaving 15 bases between them. Germline CDR1 MNHEY, CDR2 SVGAGI.

This clone was seen once. The chain employs TRBV3-1 (or the pseudogene TRBV3-2) and TRBJ2-1, with no clear D. V was shortened by 0 bases and J by 1 base, with 4 bases between the two germline ends. Per germline, CDR1 LGHDT and CDR2 YNNKEL (reference sequence). This CDR3 region has 14 residues. The CDR3 region has the DNA TGTGCCAGCAGCCAAGATTCGTCCTACAATGAGCAGTTCTTC. Translating it yields CASSQDSSYNEQFF.

The chain joins TRBV2 to TRBJ1-5; tentative D call: TRBD1 (6 bases). Germline-derived CDR1 and CDR2 are SNHLY and FYNNEI. Trimming left V 5 bases short and J 4 bases short, with 18 bases between. The length of the CDR3 is 16 residues. The CDR3, as DNA: TGTGCCAGCAGTCCTGAACAGGGAGTTAGGAATCAGCCCCAGCATTTT. Its translation: CASSPEQGVRNQPQHF.

This clone occurred a few times. The V gene is TRBV6-2 or TRBV6-3, the J gene TRBJ1-2, with unresolved D. Germline V lookup: CDR1 MNHEY, CDR2 SVGEGT. The ends were cut back, 0 bases at V and 6 bases at J, with 8 bases in the middle. This CDR3 has 13 amino acids. CDR3 in DNA: TGTGCCAGCAGTTACTCAGGGATTGATGGCTACACCTTC. As protein: CASSYSGIDGYTF.

The chain employs TRBV7-7 and TRBJ1-1, with D possibly being TRBD1 (5 bases). CDR3 size: 17 residues. Trimming left V 0 bases short and J 2 bases short, with 16 bases between. Germline V gives CDR1 SSHAT, CDR2 FNYEAQ (reference sequence). The CDR3 DNA follows: TGTGCCAGCAGCTTAGCGCGTTTGGGGGATCTCAACACTGAAGCTTTCTTT. The encoded protein is CASSLARLGDLNTEAFF.

The rearrangement links TRBV6-5 to TRBJ1-2, with D possibly matching TRBD1 (6 bases). V lost 0 bases, J lost 4 bases, and 12 bases lay in between. This CDR3 contains 15 residues. The germline CDR1 and CDR2 sequences are MNHEY and SVGAGI. CDR3 nucleotides: TGTGCCAGCAGTTACTCATCGGGGGGCACCTATGGCTACACCTTC. Its translation is CASSYSSGGTYGYTF.

V and J are TRBV28 and TRBJ1-1, with D possibly TRBD1 on 5 matching bases. Germline CDR1 is MDHEN and CDR2 is SYDVKM. V was clipped by 7 bases and J by 2 bases, with 14 bases between them. This CDR3 contains 14 residues. The CDR3: CASTPGGGNTEAFF. CDR3 sequence (DNA): TGTGCCAGCACCCCAGGTGGGGGAAACACTGAAGCTTTCTTT.

V usage is TRBV11-2 and J usage is TRBJ1-6; no reliable D call. V gave up 8 bases and J gave up 9 bases, with 17 bases separating them. The CDR3 has 14 amino acids. CDR1 is SGHAT and CDR2 is FQNNGV in the germline V gene. The CDR3 sequence: CASGLRLEGSPLHF. The CDR3 region has the DNA TGTGCCAGCGGCCTTCGACTGGAGGGTTCACCCCTCCACTTT. Complete variable domain (other parts from reference TRBV11-2 and TRBJ1-6): EAGVAQSPRYKIIEKRQSVAFWCNPISGHATLYWYQQILGQGPKLLIQFQNNGVVDDSQLPKDRFSAERLKGVDSTLKIQPAKLEDSAVYLCASGLRLEGSPLHFGNGTRLTVT.

The chain has TRBV6-6 and TRBJ2-5, with 7 nucleotides matching TRBD1. V lost 5 bases to trimming and J lost 2 bases; unmatched junction nucleotides: 5. CDR1 is MNHNY and CDR2 is SVGAGI in the germline V gene (reference sequence). The CDR3 has 14 residues. CDR3 in amino acids: CASSIGDSQETQYF. The CDR3, as DNA: TGTGCCAGCAGTATAGGGGACAGTCAAGAGACCCAGTACTTC.

The rearrangement links TRBV7-2 to TRBJ1-1; TRBD1 might be the D (6 bases). This CDR3 spans 13 amino acids. The ends were cut back, 5 bases at V and 3 bases at J, with 10 bases in the middle. Germline V gene data show CDR1 as SGHTA and CDR2 as FQGNSA. CDR3: CASSPWTDTEAFF. DNA of the CDR3: TGTGCCAGCAGCCCCTGGACAGACACTGAAGCTTTCTTT.

This clone was seen just once. This sequence joins TRBV10-3 and TRBJ1-5, with no clear D. The CDR3 runs 14 residues. V gave up 6 bases and J gave up 2 bases, with 11 bases separating them. Germline CDR1 ENHRY, CDR2 SYGVKD. The CDR3 sequence: CAISSSSGNQPQHF. The CDR3 coding sequence is TGTGCCATCAGCTCGTCGTCGGGCAATCAGCCCCAGCATTTT.

This chain links TRBV6-5 with TRBJ1-5; 7 bases fit TRBD1. Germline V gene data show CDR1 as MNHEY and CDR2 as SVGAGI. This CDR3 contains 15 residues. With 6 bases clipped from V and 4 bases from J, the junction kept 9 bases outside the gene matches. CDR3 in amino acids: CASSPTGQRNQPQHF. The CDR3 coding sequence is TGTGCCAGCAGCCCAACGGGACAGCGAAATCAGCCCCAGCATTTT.

The chain links TRBV7-2 to TRBJ1-3; D gene uncertain. The germline gives CDR1 SGHTA, CDR2 FQGNSA. The ends were cut back, 5 bases at V and 4 bases at J, with 12 bases in the middle. The length of the CDR3 is 14 residues. The CDR3 sequence: CASSPPGSGNTIYF. CDR3 DNA sequence: TGTGCCAGCAGCCCCCCCGGGAGCGGAAACACCATATATTTT.

The rearrangement uses TRBV5-5 and TRBJ1-5, with a tentative D call TRBD1 (6 bases). This CDR3 has 14 residues. CDR1 and CDR2 from the germline V gene are SGHKS and YYEKEE (reference sequence). V dropped 4 bases and J dropped 5 bases, with 13 bases sitting between them. This CDR3 is CASSQGQPHQPQHF. The CDR3 region has the DNA TGTGCCAGCAGCCAAGGACAGCCACATCAGCCCCAGCATTTT.

V and J are TRBV5-5 and TRBJ1-5, with 12 bases matching TRBD1. With V trimmed by 4 bases and J by 7 bases, 12 bases remained unmatched. The length of the CDR3 is 17 residues. Germline CDR1 SGHKS, CDR2 YYEKEE (reference sequence). The CDR3 spells CASSPLGTGGLSQPQHF. The DNA of the CDR3 is TGTGCCAGCAGCCCTCTCGGGACAGGGGGCCTGAGCCAGCCCCAGCATTTT.

The V gene is TRBV29-1, the J gene TRBJ1-1, with unresolved D. This CDR3 has 11 amino acids. Between the trimmed V and J ends, which lost 7 bases and 0 bases, there was a span of 6 bases. Germline V gene sequence: CDR1 SQVTM, CDR2 ANQGSEA. CDR3 DNA: TGCAGCGGATCAGTGAACACTGAAGCTTTCTTT. Amino acids: CSGSVNTEAFF.

The V and J genes are TRBV15 and TRBJ2-5; D not resolved. V was pared by 3 bases and J by 3 bases, with 2 bases between. This CDR3 spans 11 amino acids. CDR1 and CDR2 (germline): LNHNV, YYDKDF (reference sequence). CDR3: CATSSEETQYF. CDR3 in DNA: TGTGCCACCAGCAGTGAAGAGACCCAGTACTTC.

The chain is built from TRBV24-1 and TRBJ2-1; 12 bases match TRBD1. CDR3 length equals 15 residues. Losses at the gene ends were 1 base for V and 9 bases for J; bases not matched to a gene: 3. Germline V gives CDR1 KGHDR, CDR2 SFDVKD. The CDR3 coding sequence is TGTGCCACCAGTGATTTCGGGACAGGGGGCTTTGAGCAGTTCTTC. Its translation: CATSDFGTGGFEQFF.

The rearrangement uses TRBV11-2 and TRBJ1-1; no definite D call. Germline CDR1 and CDR2: SGHAT and FQNNGV. Trimming took 5 bases from V and 1 from J, leaving 8 bases between them. CDR3 length: 13 amino acids. The CDR3 is CASSLNRNTEAFF. CDR3 DNA: TGTGCCAGCAGCCTAAACAGGAACACTGAAGCTTTCTTT.

The chain couples TRBV3-1 (or the pseudogene TRBV3-2) to TRBJ1-1, with D uncertain. Deletions cut 0 bases from V and 7 bases from J, with 12 bases between. The CDR3 is 14 amino acids. From germline, CDR1 is LGHDT and CDR2 YNNKEL (reference sequence). This CDR3 is CASSQDRRAVEAFF. CDR3 DNA: TGTGCCAGCAGCCAAGACAGGCGCGCCGTTGAAGCTTTCTTT.

The V call is TRBV18, the J call TRBJ1-1, with TRBD1 matching over 10 bases. Germline CDR1 KGHSH, CDR2 LQKENI. Trimming removed 3 bases from V and 6 bases from J; junction bases left unmatched: 1. The CDR3 is 13 residues long. The DNA for the CDR3 is TGTGCCAGCTCACCGGACAGGGGGTCTGAAGCTTTCTTT. The encoded protein is CASSPDRGSEAFF.

This rearrangement joins TRBV15 to TRBJ1-1; D is unclear. CDR3 length equals 14 residues. Trimming pared 3 bases from V and 1 base from J, leaving 9 bases between. Per germline, CDR1 LNHNV and CDR2 YYDKDF (reference sequence). As DNA, the CDR3 is TGTGCCACCAGCAGTGGTTGGGGGAACACTGAAGCTTTCTTT. As protein: CATSSGWGNTEAFF.

The chain joins TRBV18 to TRBJ1-1; tentatively, D is TRBD1 (5 bases). CDR1 is KGHSH, CDR2 LQKENI, per germline. The CDR3 runs to 15 residues. Trimming left V 0 bases short and J 1 base short, with 9 bases between. CDR3 loop: CASSPPGGTNTEAFF. The CDR3 DNA sequence: TGTGCCAGCTCACCACCGGGGGGGACGAACACTGAAGCTTTCTTT.

The V and J genes are TRBV19 and TRBJ1-4; D is unresolved. V was trimmed by 3 bases and J by 4 bases, leaving 18 bases between them. The CDR3 contains 17 residues. Germline V gene sequence: CDR1 LNHDA, CDR2 SQIVND (reference sequence). The CDR3 sequence is CASSIFAGGADNEKLFF. The CDR3 DNA reads as TGTGCCAGTAGTATTTTTGCAGGAGGAGCGGATAATGAAAAACTGTTTTTT.

V is TRBV7-2 and J is TRBJ1-5; 9 positions match TRBD1. The CDR3 has 14 amino acids. The germline V gene encodes CDR1 SGHTA and CDR2 FQGNSA. V was pared by 5 bases and J by 7 bases, with 6 bases of the junction left unmatched. The CDR3 DNA sequence: TGTGCCAGCAGCACTCAGGGACAGGGACAGCCCCAGCATTTT. It yields the protein CASSTQGQGQPQHF. The full variable domain, its missing parts supplied by reference TRBV7-2 and TRBJ1-5, is GAGVSQSPSNKVTEKGKDVELRCDPISGHTALYWYRQSLGQGLEFLIYFQGNSAPDKSGLPSDRFSAERTGGSVSTLTIQRTQQEDSAVYLCASSTQGQGQPQHFGDGTRLSIL.